Below, one T cell receptor (beta chain) is given with its context. Compared with germline, one end of the junction differs, possibly owing to a read error. The data are from a study of cytomegalovirus exposure and HLA in healthy donors. 13 Jbeta primers and 60 Vbeta primers were used for the PCR. TCRdb's copy holds only in-frame clones and misses some; the assay was immunoSEQ multiplex PCR. The sample yields approximately 97,000 clones, 75% to 85% seen once. This TCR derives from a male donor in good health and CMV-seropositive. Specimen: PBMCs.

CDR3 region: CASPQQDVKF. The CDR3 DNA reads TGCGCCAGTCCTCAACAGGACGTCAAGTTC. This sequence joins TRBV4-1 and TRBJ2-7, with a tentative D call TRBD1 (5 bases). The CDR3 covers 10 residues. The germline CDR1 and CDR2 sequences are MGHRA and YSYEKL.